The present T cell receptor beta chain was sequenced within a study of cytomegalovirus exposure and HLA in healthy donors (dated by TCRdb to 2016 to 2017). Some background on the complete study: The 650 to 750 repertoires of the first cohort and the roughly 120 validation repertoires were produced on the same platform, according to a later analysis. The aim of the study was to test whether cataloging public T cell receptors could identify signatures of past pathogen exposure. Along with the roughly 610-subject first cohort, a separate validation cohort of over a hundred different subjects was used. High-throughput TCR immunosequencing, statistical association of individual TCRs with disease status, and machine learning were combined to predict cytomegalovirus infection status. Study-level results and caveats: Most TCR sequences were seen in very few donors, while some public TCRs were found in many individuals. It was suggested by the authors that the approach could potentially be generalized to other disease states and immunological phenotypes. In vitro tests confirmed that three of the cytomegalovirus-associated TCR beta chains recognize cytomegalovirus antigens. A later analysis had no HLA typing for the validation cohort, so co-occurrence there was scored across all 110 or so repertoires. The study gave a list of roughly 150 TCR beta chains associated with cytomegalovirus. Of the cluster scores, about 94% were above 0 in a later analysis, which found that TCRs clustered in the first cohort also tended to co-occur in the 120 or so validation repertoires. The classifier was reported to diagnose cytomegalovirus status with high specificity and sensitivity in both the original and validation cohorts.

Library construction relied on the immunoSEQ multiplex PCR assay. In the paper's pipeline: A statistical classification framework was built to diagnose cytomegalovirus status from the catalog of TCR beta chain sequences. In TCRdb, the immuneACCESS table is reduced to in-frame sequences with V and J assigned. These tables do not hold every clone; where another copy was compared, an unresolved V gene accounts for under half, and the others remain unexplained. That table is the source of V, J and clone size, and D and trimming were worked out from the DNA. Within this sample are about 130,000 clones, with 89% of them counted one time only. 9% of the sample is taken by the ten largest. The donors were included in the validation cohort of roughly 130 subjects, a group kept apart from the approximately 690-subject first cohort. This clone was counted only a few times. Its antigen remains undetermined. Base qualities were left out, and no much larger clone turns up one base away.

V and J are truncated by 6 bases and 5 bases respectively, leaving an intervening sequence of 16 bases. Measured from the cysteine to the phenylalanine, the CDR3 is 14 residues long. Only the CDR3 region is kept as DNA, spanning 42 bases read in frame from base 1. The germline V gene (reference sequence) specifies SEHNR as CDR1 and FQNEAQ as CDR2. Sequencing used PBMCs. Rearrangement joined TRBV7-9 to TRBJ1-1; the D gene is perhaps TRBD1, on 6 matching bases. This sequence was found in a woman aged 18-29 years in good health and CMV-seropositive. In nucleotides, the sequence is TGTGCCAGCAGGAGGGGGGGTGAACAAACTGAAGCTTTCTTT. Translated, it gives CASRRGGEQTEAFF.